This passage covers 17 T cell receptor beta chains from one sample sequenced in a study of blood T cell repertoires in COVID-19. Sequencing used immunoSEQ multiplex PCR; TCRdb keeps in-frame clones, though not all of them. Here the sample spans some 200,000 clones, roughly 82% being singletons. The material sequenced was PBMCs or T cells enriched from blood (not recorded which). The receptor set was obtained from a man aged 40-49 years who had recovered from COVID-19.

V is TRBV4-1 and J is TRBJ2-5; no reliable D call. Germline CDR1 and CDR2: MGHRA and YSYEKL. The CDR3 sequence is 14 residues long. With 8 bases removed from V and 0 bases from J, the gap between germline ends came to 13 bases. In DNA form, the CDR3 reads TGCGCCAGCGCCTTACAGCCGTACCAAGAGACCCAGTACTTC. Amino acids: CASALQPYQETQYF.

This chain uses TRBV18 with TRBJ1-4; D uncertain. Trimming left V 2 bases short and J 8 bases short, with 21 bases between. The CDR3 runs to 17 residues. CDR1 is KGHSH, CDR2 LQKENI, per germline. CDR3 bases: TGTGCCAGCTCACCAGCCAATCGGGGTCTAGGAAACGAAAAACTGTTTTTT. It yields the protein CASSPANRGLGNEKLFF.

The J gene is TRBJ2-1, the V gene TRBV7-6, with 9 positions matching TRBD2. This CDR3 region has 15 residues. The germline V gene has CDR1 SGHVS and CDR2 FNYEAQ. V was clipped by 1 base and J by 3 bases; unmatched bases: 1. The CDR3 region has the DNA TGTGCCAGCAGCTTAGAAGCGGGAGGCTACAATGAGCAGTTCTTC. Amino acid sequence: CASSLEAGGYNEQFF. Complete variable domain (other parts from reference TRBV7-6 and TRBJ2-1): GAGVSQSPRYKVTKRGQDVALRCDPISGHVSLYWYRQALGQGPEFLTYFNYEAQQDKSGLPNDRFSAERPEGSISTLTIQRTEQRDSAMYRCASSLEAGGYNEQFFGPGTRLTVL.

The chain carries TRBV7-3 and TRBJ1-2; D is perhaps TRBD1 (5 bases). The germline gives CDR1 SGHTA, CDR2 FQGTGA. V gave up 3 bases and J gave up 10 bases, with 15 bases separating them. This CDR3 has 13 residues. This chain's CDR3 is CASSFQGSDYYTF. Written as DNA, the CDR3 is TGTGCCAGCAGCTTTCAGGGATCGGACTACTACACCTTC.

The genes are TRBV15 and TRBJ2-4; perhaps TRBD1 as D (5 bases). Trimming took 8 bases from V and 7 from J, leaving 12 bases between them. The CDR3 sequence is 12 residues long. The germline V gene has CDR1 LNHNV and CDR2 YYDKDF (reference sequence). The CDR3 spells CATGVRANIQYF. The DNA of the CDR3 is TGTGCCACCGGGGTCAGGGCGAACATTCAGTACTTC. Full variable domain (missing parts from reference TRBV15 and TRBJ2-4): DAMVIQNPRYQVTQFGKPVTLSCSQTLNHNVMYWYQQKSSQAPKLLFHYYDKDFNNEADTPDNFQSRRPNTSFCFLDIRSPGLGDTAMYLCATGVRANIQYFGAGTRLSVL.

Comment on this clone: At one end, the junction sequence differs from germline, possibly due to a read error. This chain uses TRBV4-3 with TRBJ2-1, with D perhaps TRBD2 (6 bases). The CDR3 spans 17 residues. Per germline, CDR1 LGHNA and CDR2 YSLEER. The CDR3 coding sequence is TGCGCCTGCAGCCGCCGCCGGGACTTTAGCTCCTACAATGAGCAGTTCTTC. Amino acids: CACSRRRDFSSYNEQFF.

The chain couples TRBV9 to TRBJ1-2; D possibly corresponds to TRBD1 (6 bases). From germline, CDR1 is SGDLS and CDR2 YYNGEE. This CDR3 contains 14 residues. Deletions cut 5 bases from V and 3 bases from J, with 14 bases between. The chain's CDR3 is CASRAHRVDYGYTF. In DNA form, the CDR3 reads TGTGCCAGCAGGGCTCACAGGGTTGACTATGGCTACACCTTC.

This clone turned up a few times. The genes are TRBV5-4 and TRBJ1-1, with D possibly matching TRBD1 (6 bases). Germline lookup yields CDR1 SGHNT and CDR2 YYREEE (reference sequence). The CDR3 covers 16 residues. V was trimmed by 0 bases and J by 3 bases, leaving 15 bases between them. CDR3 DNA sequence: TGTGCCAGCAGCTTGGGAGCGGCAGGGGTAGACACTGAAGCTTTCTTT. Residues: CASSLGAAGVDTEAFF.

The V call is TRBV4-3, the J call TRBJ1-1, with D maybe TRBD1 (5 bases). V lost 0 bases to trimming and J lost 3 bases, with 11 bases between them. CDR1 LGHNA and CDR2 YSLEER come from the germline V gene. This CDR3 is 15 amino acids long. The CDR3 region has the DNA TGCGCCAGCAGCCAAGATGGGGCAAGCCACACTGAAGCTTTCTTT. This gives the protein CASSQDGASHTEAFF.

V is TRBV28 and J is TRBJ2-7; TRBD2 agrees at 9 bases. Per germline, CDR1 MDHEN and CDR2 SYDVKM. The CDR3 covers 23 residues. V was pared by 2 bases and J by 2 bases, with 28 bases of the junction left unmatched. For the CDR3, the DNA is TGTGCCAGCAGTTTAATAAGCTCTGTGACGATGGCGGGAGGGCCACGGGAGACCTACGAGCAGTACTTC. Translation gives CASSLISSVTMAGGPRETYEQYF.

This clone came up a few times. The chain uses TRBV3-1 (or the pseudogene TRBV3-2) and TRBJ1-1, with TRBD1 as a possible D gene (5 bases). Germline CDR1 reads LGHDT; CDR2 reads YNNKEL (reference sequence). This CDR3 comprises 15 residues. Trimming stripped 1 base from V and 8 bases from J, with 17 bases between. The CDR3 nucleotides are TGTGCCAGCAGCCAAGCCCAGTGGCAGGGTAAGGAAGCTTTCTTT. This codes for CASSQAQWQGKEAFF.

The chain carries TRBV5-1 and TRBJ2-1, with D uncertain. V gave up 1 base and J gave up 3 bases, with 8 bases separating them. The germline V gene has CDR1 SGHRS and CDR2 YFSETQ. The CDR3 covers 14 residues. The CDR3 here is CASSLYPSYNEQFF. The CDR3 DNA is TGCGCCAGCAGCTTGTATCCGAGCTACAATGAGCAGTTCTTC.

V and J are TRBV3-1 (or the pseudogene TRBV3-2) and TRBJ1-2; no clear D. V lost 4 bases, J lost 11 bases, and 20 bases lay in between. The CDR3 has 14 residues. CDR1 and CDR2 from the germline V gene are LGHDT and YNNKEL (reference sequence). CDR3 DNA sequence: TGTGCCAGCAGCCCCTCGGCAGGAGGCAATTTTTACACCTTC. It codes for CASSPSAGGNFYTF.

The V and J genes are TRBV28 and TRBJ2-2; D is perhaps TRBD1 (6 bases). Germline V gene lookup returns CDR1 MDHEN and CDR2 SYDVKM. There are 14 residues in the CDR3. Trimming removed 6 bases at V and 4 bases at J, with 12 bases between. This chain's CDR3 is CASSLQGITGELFF. The CDR3 region has the DNA TGTGCCAGCAGCCTACAGGGAATCACCGGGGAGCTGTTTTTT. The complete variable domain, with remaining parts taken from reference TRBV28 and TRBJ2-2, reads DVKVTQSSRYLVKRTGEKVFLECVQDMDHENMFWYRQDPGLGLRLIYFSYDVKMKEKGDIPEGYSVSREKKERFSLILESASTNQTSMYLCASSLQGITGELFFGEGSRLTVL.

The genes are TRBV18 and TRBJ2-3; the D gene is possibly TRBD1 (6 bases). The CDR3 covers 16 residues. CDR1 and CDR2 from the germline V gene are KGHSH and LQKENI. With 1 base removed from V and 2 bases from J, the gap between germline ends came to 13 bases. CDR3 sequence (DNA): TGTGCCAGCTCACCACTGGGGGCGAGGGTCACAGATACGCAGTATTTT. Amino acids: CASSPLGARVTDTQYF.

The gene calls are TRBV19 and TRBJ1-6; TRBD1 is a possible D gene (6 bases). This CDR3 region has 18 residues. Per germline, CDR1 LNHDA and CDR2 SQIVND (reference sequence). V was cut by 5 bases and J by 8 bases, with 25 bases left in between. CDR3 sequence reads: CASSPKRTGNGADSPLHF. The CDR3 DNA reads as TGTGCCAGTAGTCCCAAACGCACAGGGAATGGCGCGGATTCACCCCTCCACTTT.

This chain joins TRBV28 and TRBJ1-6; D gene uncertain. V shed 9 bases and J shed 0 bases, with 15 bases lying between them. Germline V lookup: CDR1 MDHEN, CDR2 SYDVKM. The CDR3 sequence is 16 residues long. Here the CDR3 reads CASKTDGSSYNSPLHF. CDR3 coding DNA: TGTGCCAGTAAAACGGACGGGAGCTCCTATAATTCACCCCTCCACTTT. The full variable domain, rest sourced from reference TRBV28 and TRBJ1-6, is DVKVTQSSRYLVKRTGEKVFLECVQDMDHENMFWYRQDPGLGLRLIYFSYDVKMKEKGDIPEGYSVSREKKERFSLILESASTNQTSMYLCASKTDGSSYNSPLHFGNGTRLTVT.